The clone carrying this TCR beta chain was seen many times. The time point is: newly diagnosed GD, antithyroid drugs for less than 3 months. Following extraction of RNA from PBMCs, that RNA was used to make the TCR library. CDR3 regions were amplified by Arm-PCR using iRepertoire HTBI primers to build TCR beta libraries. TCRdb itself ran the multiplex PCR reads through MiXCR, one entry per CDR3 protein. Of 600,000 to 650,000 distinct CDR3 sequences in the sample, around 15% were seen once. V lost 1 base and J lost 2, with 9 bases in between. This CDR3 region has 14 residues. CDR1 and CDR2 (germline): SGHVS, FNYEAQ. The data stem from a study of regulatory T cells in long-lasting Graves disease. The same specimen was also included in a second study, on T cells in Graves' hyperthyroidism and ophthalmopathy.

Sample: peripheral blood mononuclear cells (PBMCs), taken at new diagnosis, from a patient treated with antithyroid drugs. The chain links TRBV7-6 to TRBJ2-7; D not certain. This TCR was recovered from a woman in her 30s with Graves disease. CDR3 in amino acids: CASSLEGSTYEQYF. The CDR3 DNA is TGTGCCAGCAGCTTAGAAGGGTCCACCTACGAGCAGTACTTC.